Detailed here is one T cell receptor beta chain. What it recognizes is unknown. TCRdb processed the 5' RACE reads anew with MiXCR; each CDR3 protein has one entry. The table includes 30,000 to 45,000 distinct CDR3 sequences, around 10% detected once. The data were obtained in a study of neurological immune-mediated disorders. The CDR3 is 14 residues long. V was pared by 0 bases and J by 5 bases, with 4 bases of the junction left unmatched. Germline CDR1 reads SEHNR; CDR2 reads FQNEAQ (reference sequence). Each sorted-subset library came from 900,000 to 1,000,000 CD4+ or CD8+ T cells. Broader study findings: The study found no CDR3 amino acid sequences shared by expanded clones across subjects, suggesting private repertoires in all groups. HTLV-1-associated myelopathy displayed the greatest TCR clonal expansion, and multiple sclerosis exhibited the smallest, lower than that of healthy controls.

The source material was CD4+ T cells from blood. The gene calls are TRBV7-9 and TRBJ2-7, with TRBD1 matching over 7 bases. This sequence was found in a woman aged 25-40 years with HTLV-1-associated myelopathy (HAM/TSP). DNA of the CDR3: TGTGCCAGCAGCTTAGCAGGGGGCGGCCACGAGCAGTACTTC. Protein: CASSLAGGGHEQYF.